The subject of this entry is one TCR beta chain. Its antigen remains unidentified. TCRdb recomputed calls from the 5' RACE reads with MiXCR, one row per CDR3 protein. The sample lists 400,000 or so distinct CDR3 sequences; more than 25% were seen once. The record originates from a study of CD8 T cells in ankylosing spondylitis. Study-wide results and caveats: Apparently characteristic of ankylosing spondylitis blood was a TCR beta motif (roughly eight highly homologous variants). Disease-linked clones bore a CD8+ phenotype, appearing relatively rarely in peripheral blood.

The source of this sequence is a male donor with ankylosing spondylitis. Sequenced sample: blood, either unsorted or a sorted T cell fraction (not recorded which).

CDR3: CASSLQGQGRNEQFF. In DNA, the CDR3 is TGCGCCAGCAGCCTCCAGGGACAGGGTCGCAATGAGCAGTTCTTC. The chain is built from TRBV5-1 and TRBJ2-1; 9 bases line up with TRBD1. CDR1 SGHRS and CDR2 YFSETQ come from the germline V gene. Losses at the gene ends were 4 bases for V and 6 bases for J; bases not matched to a gene: 8. CDR3 size: 15 residues.